The 21 T cell receptor beta chains presented below share a single source sample, sequenced in a study of radiation and T cells in renal cell carcinoma. Produced via immunoSEQ multiplex PCR; TCRdb's table is partial and in-frame only. This table has some 8,400 clones, roughly 68% appearing once. The treatment was: treatment-naive control, cytoreductive nephrectomy. Specimen: tumor tissue, collected from a patient whose treatment was nephrectomy without radiotherapy. The receptors stem from a man aged 55-75 years with renal cell carcinoma.

This clone was counted between two and nine times. The J gene is TRBJ1-1, the V gene TRBV13; D unresolved. V dropped 0 bases and J dropped 9 bases, with 8 bases sitting between them. CDR1 PRHDT and CDR2 FYEKMQ come from the germline V gene (reference sequence). The CDR3 consists of 12 residues. This CDR3 is CASSLGTDQAFF. Here the CDR3 DNA reads TGTGCCAGCAGCTTAGGTACGGATCAAGCTTTCTTT.

This clone showed up just a few times. CDR3 sequence (DNA): TGCGCCAGCAGCTTCGACTACCCCGGGGAGCTGTTTTTT. Amino acids: CASSFDYPGELFF. V and J are TRBV5-1 and TRBJ2-2; perhaps TRBD2 as D (5 bases). CDR3 length: 13 residues. Trimming cost V 2 bases and J 6 bases, with 8 bases left between them. Germline V gene data show CDR1 as SGHRS and CDR2 as YFSETQ. Supplemented by reference TRBV5-1 and TRBJ2-2, the full variable domain reads KAGVTQTPRYLIKTRGQQVTLSCSPISGHRSVSWYQQTPGQGLQFLFEYFSETQRNKGNFPGRFSGRQFSNSRSEMNVSTLELGDSALYLCASSFDYPGELFFGEGSRLTVL.

In its sample, this clone was seen once. CDR3 DNA: TGTGCCAGCAGCCCCGGGGTGAGGGGGGACTATGGCTACACCTTC. It translates to CASSPGVRGDYGYTF. The chain employs TRBV6-5 and TRBJ1-2; the D gene is possibly TRBD1 (6 bases). The germline gives CDR1 MNHEY, CDR2 SVGAGI. Trimming shortened V by 6 bases and J by 3 bases, and 17 bases separated the two germline ends. The CDR3 runs to 15 residues.

This chain uses TRBV5-1 with TRBJ2-5, with D maybe TRBD2 (5 bases). This CDR3 contains 13 residues. The ends were cut back, 4 bases at V and 5 bases at J, with 12 bases in the middle. The V gene's germline CDR1 is SGHRS and CDR2 YFSETQ. The CDR3 reads CASSPDWRETQYF. The CDR3 nucleotides read TGCGCCAGCAGCCCCGACTGGAGGGAGACCCAGTACTTC.

The rearrangement links TRBV7-2 to TRBJ2-5; 16 bases line up with TRBD2. Trimming cost V 5 bases and J 5 bases; bases outside gene matches: 5. This CDR3 spans 16 amino acids. Germline V gene data show CDR1 as SGHTA and CDR2 as FQGNSA. The CDR3: CASSQGLAGGRETQYF. Here the CDR3 DNA reads TGTGCCAGCAGCCAGGGACTAGCGGGGGGGCGGGAGACCCAGTACTTC.

This clone was counted a few times. This chain joins TRBV19 and TRBJ2-2, with D tentatively TRBD1 or TRBD2 (5 bases each). Per the germline V gene, CDR1 is LNHDA and CDR2 is SQIVND (reference sequence). V was trimmed by 7 bases and J by 2 bases, leaving 20 bases between them. This CDR3 spans 17 amino acids. CDR3 in amino acids: CASTRGRTLLNTGELFF. As DNA, the CDR3 is TGTGCCAGTACCCGGGGCCGGACTCTTCTTAACACCGGGGAGCTGTTTTTT.

The chain employs TRBV6-5 and TRBJ1-2; the D gene is possibly TRBD1 (5 bases). This CDR3 is 15 amino acids long. Germline CDR1 reads MNHEY; CDR2 reads SVGAGI. Trimming removed 0 bases at V and 3 bases at J, with 11 bases between. CDR3 sequence (DNA): TGTGCCAGCAGTTACTCGAAGACAGTAGACTATGGCTACACCTTC. As protein: CASSYSKTVDYGYTF.

The chain carries TRBV21-1 and TRBJ2-1; the D call TRBD2 from the table was never checked on the DNA. TRBV21-1 is listed as a pseudogene. CDR3 length: 16 residues. This CDR3 is CASSKVGREENNEQFF. CDR3 DNA sequence: TGTGCCAGCAGCAAAGTCGGGCGGGAGGAAAACAATGAGCAGTTCTTC.

The sample holds one count of this clone. Compared with germline, one end of the junction differs, possibly owing to a read error. The chain uses TRBV11-3 and TRBJ1-2; D gene ambiguous. There are 12 residues in the CDR3. Germline lookup yields CDR1 SGHNT and CDR2 YENEEA. In DNA form, the CDR3 reads TGTGCCAGCAGCTTACTTGACGGCCGGGTTCTCTTC. It specifies CASSLLDGRVLF.

The chain combines TRBV2 with TRBJ1-2; 9 positions agree with TRBD1. Losses at the gene ends were 6 bases for V and 3 bases for J; bases not matched to a gene: 2. This CDR3 has 13 residues. Germline V CDR1 and CDR2: SNHLY, FYNNEI. CDR3 in DNA: TGTGCCAGCAGCTGGACAGGGGACTATGGCTACACCTTC. Protein sequence: CASSWTGDYGYTF. The variable domain in full, with the rest retrieved from reference TRBV2 and TRBJ1-2, is EPEVTQTPSHQVTQMGQEVILRCVPISNHLYFYWYRQILGQKVEFLVSFYNNEISEKSEIFDDQFSVERPDGSNFTLKIRSTKLEDSAMYFCASSWTGDYGYTFGSGTRLTVV.

The chain uses TRBV29-1 and TRBJ2-7, with TRBD2 as a possible D gene (7 bases). From germline, CDR1 is SQVTM and CDR2 ANQGSEA. The CDR3 length is 13 residues. Trimming pared 0 bases from V and 7 bases from J, leaving 13 bases between. The CDR3 loop reads CSVEEVGGREQYF. The CDR3, as DNA: TGCAGCGTTGAAGAAGTGGGGGGGCGGGAGCAGTACTTC.

The rearrangement joins TRBV28 to TRBJ1-2; D perhaps matches TRBD1 (5 bases). Germline assignment: CDR1 MDHEN and CDR2 SYDVKM. The CDR3 is 14 residues long. V was cut by 5 bases and J by 4 bases, with 14 bases left in between. The DNA of the CDR3 is TGTGCCAGCAGTCCGCCGGGACGGGCCTATGGCTACACCTTC. The encoded protein is CASSPPGRAYGYTF.

The J gene is TRBJ2-7, the V gene TRBV30; D remains unclear. The germline gives CDR1 GTSNPN, CDR2 SVGIG (reference sequence). V gave up 0 bases and J gave up 4 bases, with 7 bases separating them. The CDR3 is 12 amino acids. The CDR3 region is CAWSVGLYEQYF. The CDR3 nucleotides are TGTGCCTGGAGTGTAGGGCTTTACGAGCAGTACTTC.

This chain uses TRBV28 with TRBJ2-7, with D unresolved. The CDR3 totals 14 residues. Looked up from germline, CDR1 is MDHEN and CDR2 is SYDVKM. V shed 3 bases and J shed 1 base, with 10 bases lying between them. For the CDR3, the DNA is TGTGCCAGCAGTTTGACGGGCCTTTCCTACGAGCAGTACTTC. Amino acid sequence: CASSLTGLSYEQYF.

V gene TRBV6-1 combines with J gene TRBJ1-2; D is ambiguous. Germline values: CDR1 MNHNS, CDR2 SASEGT. Trimming pared 2 bases from V and 4 bases from J, leaving 5 bases between. This CDR3 has 12 residues. The CDR3 region is CASSESLYGYTF. DNA for the CDR3: TGTGCCAGCAGTGAAAGTCTCTATGGCTACACCTTC.

The chain carries TRBV7-6 and TRBJ2-1, with D possibly TRBD2 on 7 matching bases. With 1 base removed from V and 9 bases from J, the gap between germline ends came to 16 bases. This CDR3 spans 15 amino acids. Germline loops: CDR1 SGHVS, CDR2 FNYEAQ. CDR3 coding DNA: TGTGCCAGCAGCTTAGGAGGGGGGGGGCTTCGTGAGCAGTTCTTC. Translating it yields CASSLGGGGLREQFF. Based on the CDR3 plus reference TRBV7-6 and TRBJ2-1, the full variable domain is GAGVSQSPRYKVTKRGQDVALRCDPISGHVSLYWYRQALGQGPEFLTYFNYEAQQDKSGLPNDRFSAERPEGSISTLTIQRTEQRDSAMYRCASSLGGGGLREQFFGPGTRLTVL.

The V gene is TRBV9, the J gene TRBJ2-7; weak D call: TRBD1 (5 bases). Germline CDR1 is SGDLS and CDR2 is YYNGEE. V shed 0 bases and J shed 3 bases, with 13 bases lying between them. This CDR3 comprises 15 residues. CDR3 sequence reads: CASSVGGNHYYEQYF. In nucleotides, the CDR3 is TGTGCCAGCAGCGTAGGGGGCAACCACTACTACGAGCAGTACTTC.

The J gene is TRBJ2-1, the V gene TRBV4-3; possible D gene TRBD2, 6 bases. CDR1 and CDR2 (germline): LGHNA, YSLEER. Trimming took 1 base from V and 4 from J, leaving 11 bases between them. The CDR3 is made up of 15 amino acids. This CDR3 is CASSQGGGVYNEQFF. The CDR3 DNA reads as TGCGCCAGCAGCCAAGGCGGCGGGGTATACAATGAGCAGTTCTTC.

On this clone: The junction differs from germline at one of its ends, possibly a read error. The chain couples TRBV2 to TRBJ2-7; no reliable D call. The CDR3 loop spans 10 amino acids. CDR1 is SNHLY, CDR2 FYNNEI, per germline. CDR3 sequence reads: CASSLYGQYF. In DNA form, the CDR3 reads TGTGCCAGCAGCCTCTACGGGCAGTACTTC.

The CDR3 loop reads CASSELRSSYEQYF. The CDR3 DNA follows: TGTGCCAGCAGTGAGCTCAGGAGCTCCTACGAGCAGTACTTC. The chain combines TRBV2 with TRBJ2-7; D is uncertain. V lost 3 bases to trimming and J lost 0 bases, with 9 bases between them. The CDR3 covers 14 residues. Per the germline V gene, CDR1 is SNHLY and CDR2 is FYNNEI.

The chain couples TRBV7-2 to TRBJ1-5; tentative D call: TRBD1 (5 bases). Trimming took 7 bases from V and 7 from J, leaving 17 bases between them. Germline CDR1 is SGHTA and CDR2 is FQGNSA. The length of the CDR3 is 14 residues. In DNA form, the CDR3 reads TGTGCCAGCACCCTCCTTTCGGGGGGACAGCCCCAGCATTTT. Its protein product is CASTLLSGGQPQHF.